This passage covers 17 T cell receptor beta chains from one sample sequenced in a study of OX40 agonist ivuxolimab in advanced cancers. Produced via immunoSEQ multiplex PCR; TCRdb's table is partial and in-frame only. The sample shows fewer than 95,000 clones, 80% to 95% of them seen only once. The specimen was CD4+ or CD8+ T cells sorted from blood, collected in a trial of the OX40 agonist ivuxolimab. Source of these receptors: an adult with an advanced solid tumor such as melanoma, head and neck, liver or kidney cancer.

V and J are TRBV9 and TRBJ2-1, with 10 bases fitting TRBD2. The CDR3 extends over 16 amino acids. Per germline, CDR1 SGDLS and CDR2 YYNGEE. Trimming removed 0 bases from V and 14 bases from J; junction bases left unmatched: 14. The CDR3 DNA reads as TGTGCCAGCAGCGTAGTTGGGCTAGCGGGAGCCGAGGATGAGTTCTTC. Its translation is CASSVVGLAGAEDEFF. The full variable domain, with the rest looked up from reference TRBV9 and TRBJ2-1, is DSGVTQTPKHLITATGQRVTLRCSPRSGDLSVYWYQQSLDQGLQFLIQYYNGEERAKGNILERFSAQQFPDLHSELNLSSLELGDSALYFCASSVVGLAGAEDEFFGPGTRLTVL.

V is TRBV10-3 and J is TRBJ2-1; D remains unclear. CDR1 is ENHRY, CDR2 SYGVKD, per germline. Trimming cost V 4 bases and J 2 bases, with 6 bases left between them. This CDR3 contains 13 residues. Here the CDR3 DNA reads TGTGCCATCAGTGGCCCTGCCTACAATGAGCAGTTCTTC. Protein: CAISGPAYNEQFF.

This clone was recorded once. This chain joins TRBV5-4 and TRBJ2-1; D remains ambiguous. V lost 0 bases and J 3 bases, leaving 4 bases between the germline ends. CDR3 length: 13 amino acids. Per the germline V gene, CDR1 is SGHNT and CDR2 is YYREEE (reference sequence). Here the CDR3 DNA reads TGTGCCAGCAGCTTGGAACTCTACAATGAGCAGTTCTTC. Translation gives CASSLELYNEQFF.

Here the CDR3 DNA reads TGTGCCACCAGCAGAATGCCTTTGGGGGTTAATGAGCAGTTCTTC. Translating gives CATSRMPLGVNEQFF. V and J are TRBV15 and TRBJ2-1, with D tentatively TRBD1 or TRBD2 (5 bases each). CDR3 length equals 15 residues. Looked up from germline, CDR1 is LNHNV and CDR2 is YYDKDF (reference sequence). The V end lost 2 bases, the J end lost 7 bases, and 15 bases lay between the germline ends.

This clone was found once. The rearrangement links TRBV19 to TRBJ2-1; 13 bases fit TRBD2. The CDR3 sequence is 14 residues long. J gave up 7 bases and V 6 bases, and 3 bases lay outside the gene matches. Per germline, CDR1 LNHDA and CDR2 SQIVND (reference sequence). The CDR3 DNA is TGTGCCAGTAGCCAGACTAGCGGGGGGAATGAGCAGTTCTTC. Translation gives CASSQTSGGNEQFF.

The V gene is TRBV2, the J gene TRBJ1-2, with D possibly being TRBD1 (6 bases). The ends were cut back, 7 bases at V and 6 bases at J, with 9 bases in the middle. The germline CDR1 and CDR2 sequences are SNHLY and FYNNEI. The CDR3 is 11 amino acids. The CDR3 region has the DNA TGTGCCAGCACGGCAGGGGATGGCTACACCTTC. Translating gives CASTAGDGYTF.

This clone was detected once. The genes are TRBV28 and TRBJ1-2; no clear D. CDR3 size: 13 residues. The germline V gene encodes CDR1 MDHEN and CDR2 SYDVKM. Trimming cost V 3 bases and J 4 bases, with 9 bases left between them. The CDR3 DNA is TGTGCCAGCAGTTTGGGCCAGCCCTATGGCTACACCTTC. This sequence encodes CASSLGQPYGYTF.

CDR3 residues: CASKRETGAFTDTQYF. CDR3 DNA sequence: TGTGCCAGCAAGCGGGAAACAGGGGCGTTCACAGATACGCAGTATTTT. This chain links TRBV7-6 with TRBJ2-3; TRBD1 or TRBD2 may be the D gene (7 bases each). Germline assignment: CDR1 SGHVS and CDR2 FNYEAQ. Trimming pared 7 bases from V and 2 bases from J, leaving 19 bases between. The CDR3 has 16 residues.

This chain links TRBV30 with TRBJ1-2; no clear D gene. Trimming pared 1 base from V and 8 bases from J, leaving 8 bases between. Germline assignment: CDR1 GTSNPN and CDR2 SVGIG (reference sequence). The CDR3 is made up of 11 amino acids. CDR3 protein: CAWSAARGYTF. The CDR3 DNA follows: TGTGCCTGGAGTGCCGCTCGAGGCTACACCTTC.

This clone was seen once. CDR3 amino acids: CASSRGQGQETQYF. CDR3 DNA: TGTGCCAGCAGCCGGGGACAGGGCCAAGAGACCCAGTACTTC. This chain joins TRBV7-7 and TRBJ2-5; 9 positions match TRBD1. Per germline, CDR1 SSHAT and CDR2 FNYEAQ (reference sequence). CDR3 length: 14 amino acids. V was pared by 5 bases and J by 1 base, with 2 bases of the junction left unmatched.

The chain is built from TRBV16 and TRBJ2-7, with a possible D match to TRBD1 (6 bases). V lost 3 bases and J 2 bases, leaving 8 bases between the germline ends. Germline V gene data show CDR1 as KGHSY and CDR2 as FQNENV. This CDR3 has 13 residues. CDR3 protein: CASSQTGTYEQYF. Here the CDR3 DNA reads TGTGCCAGCAGCCAGACAGGTACCTACGAGCAGTACTTC. Drawing the rest from reference TRBV16 and TRBJ2-7, the complete variable domain is GEEVAQTPKHLVRGEGQKAKLYCAPIKGHSYVFWYQQVLKNEFKFLISFQNENVFDETGMPKERFSAKCLPNSPCSLEIQATKLEDSAVYFCASSQTGTYEQYFGPGTRLTVT.

The rearrangement uses TRBV7-9 and TRBJ1-2; 7 bases align to TRBD1. After removal of 5 bases from V and 5 bases from J, the junction contained 11 bases not matched to a gene. The CDR3 spans 15 residues. Per the germline V gene, CDR1 is SEHNR and CDR2 is FQNEAQ (reference sequence). The CDR3 DNA is TGTGCCAGCAGCCTGGGACAGTTCGAAGGATATGGCTACACCTTC. This codes for CASSLGQFEGYGYTF.

V gene TRBV6-5 combines with J gene TRBJ2-7; 8 positions match TRBD1. This CDR3 comprises 15 residues. Germline V CDR1 and CDR2: MNHEY, SVGAGI. Trimming at V came to 6 bases and at J to 4 bases, leaving 11 bases not matched to a gene. CDR3 bases: TGTGCCAGCAGACTATCCCCCCAGGGGGCTTACGAGCAGTACTTC. This encodes CASRLSPQGAYEQYF.

As regards this clone: At one end, the junction sequence differs from germline, possibly due to a read error. This chain joins TRBV29-1 and TRBJ1-4; D unresolved. This CDR3 spans 14 amino acids. CDR1 is SQVTM and CDR2 is ANQGSEA in the germline V gene. DNA for the CDR3: TGCAGCGTGGAAGGGTCCGGAGATAATGAAAAACTGTTTTTT. Residues: CSVEGSGDNEKLFF.

This clone has just one count. The CDR3 region has the DNA TGTGCCAGCAGCTTACGGATAGCGGGGGCAGAGACCCAGTACTTC. It yields the protein CASSLRIAGAETQYF. The rearrangement links TRBV7-2 to TRBJ2-5; 9 positions agree with TRBD2. The CDR3 totals 15 residues. CDR1 SGHTA and CDR2 FQGNSA come from the germline V gene. Trimming removed 2 bases from V and 4 bases from J; junction bases left unmatched: 5.

The chain's CDR3 is CATSRVRAIYNEQFF. CDR3 sequence (DNA): TGTGCCACCAGCAGAGTTAGGGCAATCTACAATGAGCAGTTCTTC. The chain uses TRBV15 and TRBJ2-1; D not certain. Per germline, CDR1 LNHNV and CDR2 YYDKDF (reference sequence). V was trimmed by 1 base and J by 3 bases, leaving 10 bases between them. This CDR3 spans 15 amino acids. Combining the CDR3 with reference TRBV15 and TRBJ2-1 gives the whole variable domain DAMVIQNPRYQVTQFGKPVTLSCSQTLNHNVMYWYQQKSSQAPKLLFHYYDKDFNNEADTPDNFQSRRPNTSFCFLDIRSPGLGDTAMYLCATSRVRAIYNEQFFGPGTRLTVL.

This sequence joins TRBV6-1 and TRBJ2-2, with unresolved D. Trimming shortened V by 4 bases and J by 5 bases, and 5 bases separated the two germline ends. Germline CDR1 MNHNS, CDR2 SASEGT. This CDR3 contains 12 residues. CDR3 in DNA: TGTGCCAGCAGTGGCAGGACCGGGGAGCTGTTTTTT. Translated, it gives CASSGRTGELFF.